Listed here are 16 T cell receptor beta chains from one sample, sequenced in a study of cytomegalovirus exposure and HLA in healthy donors. 13 Jbeta primers and 60 Vbeta primers were used for the PCR. Only in-frame clones appear in the TCRdb table, and some are missing; sequencing was by immunoSEQ multiplex PCR. Found here are about 99,000 clones, 65% to 85% of them singletons; the top ten hold around 3.2%. Source material: PBMCs. The receptors come from a middle-aged man in good health and CMV-seronegative.

V usage is TRBV7-9 and J usage is TRBJ2-4; possible D gene TRBD1, 6 bases. Germline loops: CDR1 SEHNR, CDR2 FQNEAQ (reference sequence). The V end was cut by 2 bases, the J end by 8 bases, with 13 bases between. The CDR3 is 14 residues long. This chain's CDR3 is CASSLSEGVDIQYF. The CDR3 nucleotides read TGTGCCAGCAGCTTATCTGAGGGGGTTGACATTCAGTACTTC.

The chain employs TRBV29-1 and TRBJ2-3, with a possible D match to TRBD2 (5 bases). Germline V gene data show CDR1 as SQVTM and CDR2 as ANQGSEA. CDR3 size: 15 residues. Deletions cut 7 bases from V and 0 bases from J, with 17 bases between. The CDR3 region is CSEKVQRSSTDTQYF. The DNA of the CDR3 is TGCAGCGAAAAGGTTCAGCGGTCTAGCACAGATACGCAGTATTTT.

This chain links TRBV7-8 with TRBJ1-1, with 9 bases fitting TRBD1. The CDR3 spans 15 residues. The germline CDR1 and CDR2 sequences are SGHVS and FQNEAQ. V was pared by 5 bases and J by 4 bases, with 8 bases of the junction left unmatched. The CDR3, as DNA: TGTGCCAGCAGCGCGAGGACAGGGGCCGCCACTGAAGCTTTCTTT. Protein sequence: CASSARTGAATEAFF.

This clone was recorded a few times. J is TRBJ2-5 and V is TRBV11-2; perhaps TRBD2 as D (6 bases). Trimming cost V 2 bases and J 5 bases, with 15 bases left between them. CDR1 and CDR2 from the germline V gene are SGHAT and FQNNGV. The CDR3 is 15 residues long. The CDR3 loop reads CASSLNTGVEETQYF. CDR3 bases: TGTGCCAGCAGCTTAAATACGGGGGTAGAGGAGACCCAGTACTTC.

This clone was observed a few times. V gene TRBV15 combines with J gene TRBJ2-7, with D maybe TRBD1 (7 bases). Germline-derived CDR1 and CDR2 are LNHNV and YYDKDF (reference sequence). V was trimmed by 5 bases and J by 6 bases, leaving 14 bases between them. The CDR3 extends over 13 amino acids. The CDR3 region has the DNA TGTGCCACCAGCGAACAGGGGAGGACCGAGCAGTACTTC. This sequence encodes CATSEQGRTEQYF.

This clone was picked up a small number of times. The chain uses TRBV28 and TRBJ2-2; possibly TRBD1 for D (5 bases). The germline V and J ends were trimmed by 6 bases and 0 bases, with 11 bases remaining between them. The CDR3 is made up of 15 amino acids. Germline V gene data show CDR1 as MDHEN and CDR2 as SYDVKM. This CDR3 is CASRPQGSNTGELFF. The CDR3 DNA follows: TGTGCCAGCAGGCCTCAGGGTTCGAACACCGGGGAGCTGTTTTTT.

This clone was seen once. V usage is TRBV5-1 and J usage is TRBJ1-5, with TRBD1 matching over 8 bases. Germline trimming cut 0 bases from V and 5 bases from J; bases unmatched to any gene: 1. CDR1 is SGHRS and CDR2 is YFSETQ in the germline V gene. The CDR3 is made up of 14 amino acids. The CDR3 DNA is TGCGCCAGCAGCTTGGGGGGACAGGATCAGCCCCAGCATTTT. Its protein is CASSLGGQDQPQHF.

This clone was seen just once. The rearrangement uses TRBV11-2 and TRBJ2-5; 8 bases agree with TRBD2. The junction had 0 bases not matched to a gene; V was cut back by 1 base and J by 5 bases. The CDR3 is 13 amino acids. Germline-derived CDR1 and CDR2 are SGHAT and FQNNGV. This CDR3 is CASSLASGETQYF. In DNA form, the CDR3 reads TGTGCCAGCAGCTTAGCTAGCGGGGAGACCCAGTACTTC.

This sequence joins TRBV5-6 and TRBJ1-2, with D maybe TRBD1 (5 bases). This CDR3 has 14 residues. The germline V and J ends were trimmed by 1 base and 8 bases, with 15 bases remaining between them. Germline V lookup: CDR1 SGHDT, CDR2 YYEEEE. Here the CDR3 reads CASSLTGVFNGYTF. The CDR3 DNA sequence: TGTGCCAGCAGCTTGACGGGGGTATTTAACGGCTACACCTTC. The whole variable domain, filled in from reference TRBV5-6 and TRBJ1-2, reads DAGVTQSPTHLIKTRGQQVTLRCSPKSGHDTVSWYQQALGQGPQFIFQYYEEEERQRGNFPDRFSGHQFPNYSSELNVNALLLGDSALYLCASSLTGVFNGYTFGSGTRLTVV.

The chain has TRBV9 and TRBJ1-5; D is unresolved. CDR1 and CDR2 (germline): SGDLS, YYNGEE. V shed 0 bases and J shed 2 bases, with 9 bases lying between them. The CDR3 is 15 residues long. CDR3 bases: TGTGCCAGCAGCGTAGCCGACGCGGGCAATCAGCCCCAGCATTTT. Translated, it gives CASSVADAGNQPQHF.

The sample holds one count of this clone. The chain links TRBV7-2 to TRBJ1-4; D is unresolved. The CDR3 contains 15 residues. Germline V CDR1 and CDR2: SGHTA, FQGNSA. Deletions cut 5 bases from V and 1 base from J, with 11 bases between. CDR3 nucleotide sequence: TGTGCCAGCAGCGGAGGGAGGAGAACTAATGAAAAACTGTTTTTT. It codes for CASSGGRRTNEKLFF.

V and J are TRBV28 and TRBJ2-3; the match to TRBD2 covers 8 bases. The CDR3 is 15 amino acids. Trimming cost V 3 bases and J 0 bases; bases outside gene matches: 2. Germline CDR1 reads MDHEN; CDR2 reads SYDVKM. CDR3 nucleotides: TGTGCCAGCAGTTTTAGCGGGACTAGCACAGATACGCAGTATTTT. Amino acids: CASSFSGTSTDTQYF.

V and J are TRBV25-1 and TRBJ2-1; D may be TRBD2 (5 bases). CDR3 length: 15 residues. Trimming took 3 bases from V and 4 from J, leaving 13 bases between them. The germline V gene has CDR1 MGHDK and CDR2 SYGVNS. The CDR3 coding sequence is TGTGCCAGCAGTGATTTTCAGTCGGGATACAATGAGCAGTTCTTC. Protein product: CASSDFQSGYNEQFF.

This clone was seen just once. The chain links TRBV6-4 to TRBJ2-3; 8 bases match TRBD2. The germline V gene has CDR1 MRHNA and CDR2 SNTAGT. After removal of 5 bases from V and 0 bases from J, the junction contained 4 bases not matched to a gene. CDR3 length equals 15 residues. The CDR3 spells CASSSASGSTDTQYF. The CDR3 region has the DNA TGTGCCAGCAGTTCGGCTAGCGGGAGCACAGATACGCAGTATTTT.

CDR3 nucleotides: TGTGCCAGCAGCACCCACACAGGGGGAAGAGGAAACACCATATATTTT. Translation gives CASSTHTGGRGNTIYF. The chain links TRBV14 to TRBJ1-3, with 8 bases that match TRBD1. V lost 5 bases to trimming and J lost 4 bases; unmatched junction nucleotides: 10. The CDR3 runs to 16 residues. Germline CDR1 and CDR2: SGHDN and FVKESK.

The chain has TRBV7-9 and TRBJ2-7; 7 nucleotides match TRBD2. Germline V gene sequence: CDR1 SEHNR, CDR2 FQNEAQ (reference sequence). The CDR3 contains 13 residues. J gave up 2 bases and V 3 bases, and 1 base lay outside the gene matches. CDR3 amino acids: CASSFAGAYEQYF. For the CDR3, the DNA is TGTGCCAGCAGCTTCGCGGGGGCCTACGAGCAGTACTTC.